Listed here are 20 T cell receptor beta chains from one sample, sequenced in a study of CD8 T cells in ankylosing spondylitis (dated by TCRdb to 2016 to 2017). General study outcomes and caveats: Blood from ankylosing spondylitis patients appeared to be characterized by a TCR beta motif made up of eight highly homologous amino acid variants.

The library was obtained by 5' RACE. Sequencing was performed on an Illumina HiSeq 2500. TCRdb applied fastp at Q25 and MiXCR to the public reads, then kept only in-frame beta chains. Entries are consolidated by CDR3 protein sequence, retaining the most common genes and DNA. This sample holds about 200,000 distinct CDR3 sequences; 5.5% to 7.5% were observed only once. The ten biggest clones cover 12% to 15% of the sample. These receptors have no known antigen. Sample: blood, either unsorted or a sorted T cell fraction (not recorded which). The receptor source for this set is a male donor with ankylosing spondylitis.

J is TRBJ2-1 and V is TRBV4-3; D may be TRBD2 (6 bases). The V gene lost 0 bases and the J gene lost 12 bases, with 21 bases spanning the gap. The CDR3 runs 16 residues. Germline V gives CDR1 LGHNA, CDR2 YSLEER. DNA of the CDR3: TGCGCCAGCAGCCAAGAATACGGCGGGACGGTGTTAGGGCAGTTCTTC. Its translation: CASSQEYGGTVLGQFF.

This clonotype was recorded at least ten times. The chain links TRBV28 to TRBJ2-2; TRBD1 aligns across 7 bases. Germline CDR1 is MDHEN and CDR2 is SYDVKM. This CDR3 spans 16 amino acids. Trimming at V came to 5 bases and at J to 8 bases, leaving 14 bases not matched to a gene. The CDR3 reads CASSPVGQGEVGELFF. Here the CDR3 DNA reads TGTGCCAGCAGTCCTGTCGGGCAGGGGGAAGTAGGGGAGCTGTTTTTT.

The V gene is TRBV4-2, the J gene TRBJ1-5, with a possible D match to TRBD1 (6 bases). CDR1 LGHNA and CDR2 YNFKEQ come from the germline V gene. V lost 0 bases and J 3 bases, leaving 18 bases between the germline ends. This CDR3 region has 18 residues. The CDR3 protein is CASSQDAREGGNNQPQHF. The CDR3 DNA reads TGTGCCAGCAGCCAAGATGCAAGGGAAGGGGGGAACAATCAGCCCCAGCATTTT.

The chain joins TRBV7-9 to TRBJ2-3; TRBD2 matches 9 bases. The CDR3 length is 15 residues. J was trimmed by 3 bases and V by 3 bases; bases with no gene match: 4. Germline loops: CDR1 SEHNR, CDR2 FQNEAQ (reference sequence). The CDR3 loop reads CASSFSGRWTDTQYF. CDR3 nucleotides: TGTGCCAGCAGCTTCAGCGGGAGGTGGACAGATACGCAGTATTTT.

This clonotype was counted at least ten times. This chain links TRBV6-2 or TRBV6-3 with TRBJ2-2; D unresolved. Deletions cut 0 bases from V and 0 bases from J, with 8 bases between. The CDR3 is made up of 16 amino acids. From germline, CDR1 is MNHEY and CDR2 SVGEGT. The CDR3 coding sequence is TGTGCCAGCAGTTACTCGATTCAGACGAACACCGGGGAGCTGTTTTTT. Amino acid sequence: CASSYSIQTNTGELFF.

This clonotype was seen ten or more times. The chain employs TRBV7-9 and TRBJ2-7; tentatively, D is TRBD2 (6 bases). The germline V and J ends were trimmed by 6 bases and 5 bases, with 26 bases remaining between them. This CDR3 has 17 amino acids. Germline-derived CDR1 and CDR2 are SEHNR and FQNEAQ (reference sequence). As DNA, the CDR3 is TGTGCCAGCAGTTGGGACGGGGCGGGACGGGTCGATAACGAGCAGTACTTC. Protein sequence: CASSWDGAGRVDNEQYF.

This clonotype appeared a few times. The gene calls are TRBV30 and TRBJ1-6; the D is unclear. CDR1 and CDR2 from the germline V gene are GTSNPN and SVGIG (reference sequence). This CDR3 is built from 11 residues. V gave up 2 bases and J gave up 7 bases, with 3 bases separating them. CDR3 nucleotides: TGTGCCTGGAGTATCAATTCACCCCTCCACTTT. This encodes CAWSINSPLHF.

The rearrangement joins TRBV7-1 to TRBJ1-2; D gene uncertain. TRBV7-1 is identified as an open reading frame with a role that is uncertain. Trimming pared 5 bases from V and 9 bases from J, leaving 16 bases between. The CDR3 extends over 13 amino acids. CDR3 DNA sequence: TGTGCCAGCAGCCCCGGGCTGATGTATTGCTACACCTTC. It codes for CASSPGLMYCYTF.

This clonotype was found many times. The J gene is TRBJ2-1, the V gene TRBV4-2, with D possibly being TRBD2 (6 bases). The germline V gene encodes CDR1 LGHNA and CDR2 YNFKEQ. The CDR3 spans 17 residues. The V and J ends lost 0 bases and 5 bases respectively, with 17 bases between them. The CDR3 nucleotides are TGTGCCAGCAGCCAAGAAAGTTCGGCGGGAACCCACAATGAGCAGTTCTTC. It is translated as CASSQESSAGTHNEQFF.

The sample holds many counts of this clonotype. The chain recombines TRBV6-2 or TRBV6-3 with TRBJ1-2; 7 bases map to TRBD1. Germline-derived CDR1 and CDR2 are MNHEY and SVGEGT. This CDR3 contains 18 residues. J gave up 6 bases and V 2 bases, and 18 bases lay outside the gene matches. The CDR3 region has the DNA TGTGCCAGCAGTTACCCTAGGACAGGCGAACTCGGACAGGATGGCTACACCTTC. Translation: CASSYPRTGELGQDGYTF.

J is TRBJ1-2 and V is TRBV5-6; maybe TRBD1 (5 bases). Germline V CDR1 and CDR2: SGHDT, YYEEEE. The CDR3 runs to 14 residues. V lost 0 bases to trimming and J lost 5 bases, with 11 bases between them. The chain's CDR3 is CASSLVATVYGYTF. In nucleotides, the CDR3 is TGTGCCAGCAGCTTGGTGGCGACAGTGTATGGCTACACCTTC.

The gene calls are TRBV7-9 and TRBJ2-5; D unresolved. The germline V and J ends were trimmed by 3 bases and 1 base, with 12 bases remaining between them. CDR3 length: 15 amino acids. Looked up from germline, CDR1 is SEHNR and CDR2 is FQNEAQ (reference sequence). CDR3 in DNA: TGTGCCAGCAGCTTTCTCGGGCCAAGCCAAGAGACCCAGTACTTC. Amino acid sequence: CASSFLGPSQETQYF.

The rearrangement joins TRBV3-1 to TRBJ2-1; 7 positions agree with TRBD2. With V trimmed by 8 bases and J by 9 bases, 16 bases remained unmatched. This CDR3 region has 15 residues. Germline loops: CDR1 LGHDT, CDR2 YNNKEL (reference sequence). The CDR3 nucleotides read TGTGCCAGCCGTCCTAGTTGGGAGGGCCAGGGTGAGCAGTTCTTC. Amino acid sequence: CASRPSWEGQGEQFF.

This clonotype appeared a few times. V and J are TRBV12-3 or TRBV12-4 and TRBJ2-1; 7 bases fit TRBD2. CDR3 length: 14 residues. The J segment lost 9 bases and the V segment lost 0 bases, leaving 5 bases of the junction unmatched. The CDR3 nucleotides are TGTGCCAGCAGTTTAGCCGGGACTAAGGGTGAGCAGTTCTTC. This gives the protein CASSLAGTKGEQFF.

The table lists this clonotype with a few counts. V is TRBV28 and J is TRBJ2-1; D possibly corresponds to TRBD2 (6 bases). This CDR3 is built from 17 residues. V was cut by 1 base and J by 0 bases, with 13 bases left in between. Germline V lookup: CDR1 MDHEN, CDR2 SYDVKM. This CDR3 is CASSLSLRGSSYNEQFF. CDR3 DNA sequence: TGTGCCAGCAGTTTATCTCTACGGGGGAGCTCCTACAATGAGCAGTTCTTC.

This clonotype has ten or more counts. This chain links TRBV5-1 with TRBJ1-1; 9 nucleotides line up with TRBD1. V was pared by 3 bases and J by 6 bases, with 9 bases of the junction left unmatched. Germline V gene data show CDR1 as SGHRS and CDR2 as YFSETQ. The CDR3 length is 15 residues. CDR3: CASSSEGQGFPEAFF. The DNA for the CDR3 is TGCGCCAGCAGCTCCGAGGGACAGGGATTCCCTGAAGCTTTCTTT.

This clonotype was recorded at least ten times. The CDR3, as DNA: TGTGCCAGCAGTTTGTGGGGCGGGCGAGGTTACAATGAGCAGTTCTTC. Translated: CASSLWGGRGYNEQFF. The chain has TRBV12-3 or TRBV12-4 and TRBJ2-1; D may correspond to TRBD1 or TRBD2 (5 bases each). CDR3 length: 16 amino acids. V lost 3 bases and J lost 4, with 16 bases in between.

The sample holds many counts of this clonotype. The chain combines TRBV25-1 with TRBJ2-2, with D unresolved. The CDR3 length is 16 residues. Trimming left V 7 bases short and J 2 bases short, with 17 bases between. From germline, CDR1 is MGHDK and CDR2 SYGVNS. CDR3 DNA: TGTGCCAGCAACAGAGGCCCCCAAGTAAACACCGGGGAGCTGTTTTTT. Its translation: CASNRGPQVNTGELFF.

This clonotype has ten or more counts. The chain has TRBV9 and TRBJ2-3; D call uncertain. Trimming shortened V by 3 bases and J by 6 bases, and 14 bases separated the two germline ends. This CDR3 is built from 14 residues. The germline V gene encodes CDR1 SGDLS and CDR2 YYNGEE. In DNA, the CDR3 is TGTGCCAGCAGCGCCACACCGACGTTGGATACGCAGTATTTT. This encodes CASSATPTLDTQYF.

This clonotype was seen ten or more times. This chain uses TRBV20-1 with TRBJ2-7; 11 positions match TRBD2. With 1 base clipped from V and 4 bases from J, the junction kept 6 bases outside the gene matches. Germline CDR1 DFQATT, CDR2 SNEGSKA (reference sequence). The CDR3 sequence is 15 residues long. The CDR3 protein is CSARGVAGGPYEQYF. CDR3 nucleotides: TGCAGTGCTAGAGGTGTAGCGGGAGGGCCGTACGAGCAGTACTTC.